Described below is a single T cell receptor (beta chain) sequence and its context. These data originate in a study of technical replicates of blood from a handful of donors. This table comes from immunoSEQ multiplex PCR, and its TCRdb copy is limited to in-frame clones, with some not included. The sample holds tens of thousands of clones; approximately 96% are singletons and the top ten take around 0.2%. Sequencing was carried out using T cells isolated from PBMCs. The clonotype comes from a human donor in good health.

As DNA, the CDR3 is TGTGCCAGTAAGCCAGGGTCCTCTGGGGCCAACGTCCTGACTTTC. This encodes CASKPGSSGANVLTF. This sequence joins TRBV19 and TRBJ2-6; perhaps TRBD1 as D (5 bases). V was cut by 7 bases and J by 0 bases, with 10 bases left in between. This CDR3 comprises 15 residues. CDR1 is LNHDA, CDR2 SQIVND, per germline (reference sequence).